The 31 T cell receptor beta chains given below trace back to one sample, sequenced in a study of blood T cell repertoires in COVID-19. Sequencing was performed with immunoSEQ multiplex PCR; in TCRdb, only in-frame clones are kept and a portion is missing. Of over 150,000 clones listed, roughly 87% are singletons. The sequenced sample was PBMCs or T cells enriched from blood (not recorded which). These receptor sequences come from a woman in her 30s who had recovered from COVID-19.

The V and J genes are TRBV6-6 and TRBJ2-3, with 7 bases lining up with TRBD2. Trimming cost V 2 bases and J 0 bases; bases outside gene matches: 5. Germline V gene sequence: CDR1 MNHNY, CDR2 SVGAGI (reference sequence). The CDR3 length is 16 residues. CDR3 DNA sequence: TGTGCCAGCAGTTACGGGCGGGGGATCAGCACAGATACGCAGTATTTT. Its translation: CASSYGRGISTDTQYF.

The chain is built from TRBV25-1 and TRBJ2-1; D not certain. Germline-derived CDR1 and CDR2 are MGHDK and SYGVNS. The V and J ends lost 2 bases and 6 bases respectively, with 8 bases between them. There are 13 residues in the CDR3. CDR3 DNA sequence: TGTGCCAGCAGTGAACCCCCCCGCAATGAGCAGTTCTTC. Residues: CASSEPPRNEQFF.

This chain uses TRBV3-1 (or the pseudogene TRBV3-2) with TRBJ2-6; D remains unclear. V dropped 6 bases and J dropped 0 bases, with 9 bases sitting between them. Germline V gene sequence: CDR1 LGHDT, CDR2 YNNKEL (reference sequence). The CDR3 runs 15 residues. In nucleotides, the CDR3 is TGTGCCAGCAGTCGCAGTGTCTCTGGGGCCAACGTCCTGACTTTC. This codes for CASSRSVSGANVLTF.

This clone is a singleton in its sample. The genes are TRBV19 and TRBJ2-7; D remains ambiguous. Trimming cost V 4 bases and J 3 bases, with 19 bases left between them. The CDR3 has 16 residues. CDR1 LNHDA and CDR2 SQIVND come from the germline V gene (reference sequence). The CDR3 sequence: CASSTLPQRTYYEQYF. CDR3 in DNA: TGTGCCAGTAGTACACTCCCACAGAGAACCTACTACGAGCAGTACTTC.

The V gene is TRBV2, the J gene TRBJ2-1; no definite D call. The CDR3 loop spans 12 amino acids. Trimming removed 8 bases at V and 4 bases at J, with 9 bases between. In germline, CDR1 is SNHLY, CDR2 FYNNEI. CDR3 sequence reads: CASWPSYNEQFF. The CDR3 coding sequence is TGTGCCAGCTGGCCCAGTTACAATGAGCAGTTCTTC.

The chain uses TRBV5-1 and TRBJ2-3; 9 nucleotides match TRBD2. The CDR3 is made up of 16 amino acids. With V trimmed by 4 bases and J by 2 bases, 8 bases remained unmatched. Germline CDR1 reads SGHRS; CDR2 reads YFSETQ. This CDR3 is CASSPGPSGATDTQYF. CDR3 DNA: TGCGCCAGCAGCCCGGGGCCTAGCGGGGCCACAGATACGCAGTATTTT.

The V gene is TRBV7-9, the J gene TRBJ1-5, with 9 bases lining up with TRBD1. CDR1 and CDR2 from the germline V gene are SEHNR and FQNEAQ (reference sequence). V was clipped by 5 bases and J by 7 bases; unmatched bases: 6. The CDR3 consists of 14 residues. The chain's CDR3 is CASSNRDRDQPQHF. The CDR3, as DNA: TGTGCCAGCAGCAACCGGGACAGGGACCAGCCCCAGCATTTT. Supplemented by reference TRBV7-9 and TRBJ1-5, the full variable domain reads DTGVSQNPRHKITKRGQNVTFRCDPISEHNRLYWYRQTLGQGPEFLTYFQNEAQLEKSRLLSDRFSAERPKGSFSTLEIQRTEQGDSAMYLCASSNRDRDQPQHFGDGTRLSIL.

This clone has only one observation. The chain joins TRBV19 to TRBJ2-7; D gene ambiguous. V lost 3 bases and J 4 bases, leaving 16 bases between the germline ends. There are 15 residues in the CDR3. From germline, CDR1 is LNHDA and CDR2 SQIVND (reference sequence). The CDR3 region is CASSIRGGVSYEQYF. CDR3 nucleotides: TGTGCCAGTAGTATTAGAGGCGGAGTCTCTTACGAGCAGTACTTC.

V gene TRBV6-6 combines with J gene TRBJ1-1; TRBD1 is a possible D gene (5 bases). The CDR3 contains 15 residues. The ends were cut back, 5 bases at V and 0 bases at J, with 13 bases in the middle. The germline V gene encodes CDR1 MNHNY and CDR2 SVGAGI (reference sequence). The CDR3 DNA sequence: TGTGCCAGCAGTGCAGGGCCAGGGTTGAACACTGAAGCTTTCTTT. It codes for CASSAGPGLNTEAFF.

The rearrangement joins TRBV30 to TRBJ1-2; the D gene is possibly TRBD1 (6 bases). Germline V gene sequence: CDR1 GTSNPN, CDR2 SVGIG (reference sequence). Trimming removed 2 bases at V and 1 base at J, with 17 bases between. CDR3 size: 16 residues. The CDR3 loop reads CAWSRTALSLNYGYTF. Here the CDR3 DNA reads TGTGCCTGGAGTAGGACAGCTCTTTCTCTTAACTATGGCTACACCTTC.

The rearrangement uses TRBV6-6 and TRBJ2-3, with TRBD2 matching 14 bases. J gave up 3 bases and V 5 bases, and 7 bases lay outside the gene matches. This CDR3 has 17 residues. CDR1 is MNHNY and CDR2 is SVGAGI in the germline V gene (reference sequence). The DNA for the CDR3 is TGTGCCAGCAGTCACAGGACTAGCGGGAGGAGTACAGATACGCAGTATTTT. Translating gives CASSHRTSGRSTDTQYF.

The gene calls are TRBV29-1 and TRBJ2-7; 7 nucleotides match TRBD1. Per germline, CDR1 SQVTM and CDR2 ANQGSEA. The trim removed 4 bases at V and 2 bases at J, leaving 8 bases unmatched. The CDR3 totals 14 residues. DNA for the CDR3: TGCAGCGTTGGAGGGCGACAGGGCCCCTACGAGCAGTACTTC. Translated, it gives CSVGGRQGPYEQYF.

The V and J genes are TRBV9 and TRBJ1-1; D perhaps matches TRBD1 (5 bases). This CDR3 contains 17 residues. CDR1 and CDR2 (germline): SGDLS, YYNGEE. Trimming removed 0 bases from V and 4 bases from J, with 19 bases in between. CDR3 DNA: TGTGCCAGCAGCGTAGCGGTAGGGCAGGGATTGGGCACTGAAGCTTTCTTT. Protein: CASSVAVGQGLGTEAFF. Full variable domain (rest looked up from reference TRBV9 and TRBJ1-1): DSGVTQTPKHLITATGQRVTLRCSPRSGDLSVYWYQQSLDQGLQFLIQYYNGEERAKGNILERFSAQQFPDLHSELNLSSLELGDSALYFCASSVAVGQGLGTEAFFGQGTRLTVV.

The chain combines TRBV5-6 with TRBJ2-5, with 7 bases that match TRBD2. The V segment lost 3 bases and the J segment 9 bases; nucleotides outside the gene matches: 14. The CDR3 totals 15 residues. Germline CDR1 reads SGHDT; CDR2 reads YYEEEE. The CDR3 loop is CASSSEGGRRVAQYF. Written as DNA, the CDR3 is TGTGCCAGCAGCTCCGAGGGCGGGAGACGTGTAGCCCAGTACTTC.

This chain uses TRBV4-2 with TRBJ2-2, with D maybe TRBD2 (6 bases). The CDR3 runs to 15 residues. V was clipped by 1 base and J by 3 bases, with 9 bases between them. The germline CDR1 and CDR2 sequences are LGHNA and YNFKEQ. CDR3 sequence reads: CASSQVIADTGELFF. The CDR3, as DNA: TGTGCCAGCAGCCAAGTAATAGCGGACACCGGGGAGCTGTTTTTT.

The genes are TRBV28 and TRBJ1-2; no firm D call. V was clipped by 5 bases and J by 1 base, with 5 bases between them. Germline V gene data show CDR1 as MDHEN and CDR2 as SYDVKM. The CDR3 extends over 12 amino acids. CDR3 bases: TGTGCCAGCAGTACATATAACTATGGCTACACCTTC. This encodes CASSTYNYGYTF.

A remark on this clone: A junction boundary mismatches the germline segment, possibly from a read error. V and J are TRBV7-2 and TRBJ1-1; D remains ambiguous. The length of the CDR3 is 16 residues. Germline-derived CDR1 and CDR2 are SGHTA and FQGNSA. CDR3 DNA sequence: TGTGCCAGCAGCTTAACACAGCCCAACGTGAAGACTGAAGCTTTCTTT. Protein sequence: CASSLTQPNVKTEAFF. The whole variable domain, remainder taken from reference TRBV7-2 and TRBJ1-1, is GAGVSQSPSNKVTEKGKDVELRCDPISGHTALYWYRQSLGQGLEFLIYFQGNSAPDKSGLPSDRFSAERTGGSVSTLTIQRTQQEDSAVYLCASSLTQPNVKTEAFFGQGTRLTVV.

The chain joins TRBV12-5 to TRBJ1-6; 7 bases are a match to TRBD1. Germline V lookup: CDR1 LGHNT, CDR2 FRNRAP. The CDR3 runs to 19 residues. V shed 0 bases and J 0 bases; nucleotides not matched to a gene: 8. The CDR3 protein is CASGLVLTGEDSYNSPLHF. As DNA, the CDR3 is TGTGCTAGTGGTTTGGTCCTAACAGGGGAAGACTCCTATAATTCACCCCTCCACTTT.

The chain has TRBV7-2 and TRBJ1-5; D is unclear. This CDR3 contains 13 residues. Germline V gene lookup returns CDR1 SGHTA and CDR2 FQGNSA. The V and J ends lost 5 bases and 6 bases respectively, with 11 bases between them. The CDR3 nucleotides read TGTGCCAGCAGCGAGCGGCGGACTCAGCCCCAGCATTTT. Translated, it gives CASSERRTQPQHF.

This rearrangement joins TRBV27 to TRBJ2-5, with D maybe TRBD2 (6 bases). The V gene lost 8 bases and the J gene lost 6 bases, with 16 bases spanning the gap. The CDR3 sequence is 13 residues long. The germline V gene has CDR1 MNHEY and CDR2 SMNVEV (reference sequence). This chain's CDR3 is CASSPGGVQTQYF. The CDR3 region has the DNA TGTGCCAGCTCCCCCGGGGGAGTACAGACCCAGTACTTC.

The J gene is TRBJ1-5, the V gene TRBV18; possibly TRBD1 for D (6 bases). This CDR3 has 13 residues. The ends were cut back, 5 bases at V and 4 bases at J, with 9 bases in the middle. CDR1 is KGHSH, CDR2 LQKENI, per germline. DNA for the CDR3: TGTGCCAGCTCATCAACAGGGAATCAGCCCCAGCATTTT. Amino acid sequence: CASSSTGNQPQHF.

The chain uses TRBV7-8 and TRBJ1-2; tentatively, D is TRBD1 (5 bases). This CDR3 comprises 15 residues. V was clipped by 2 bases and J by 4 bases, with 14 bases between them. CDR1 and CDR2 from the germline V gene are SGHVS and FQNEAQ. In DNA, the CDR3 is TGTGCCAGCAGCTTAATTATCGGGGGGGTCTATGGCTACACCTTC. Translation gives CASSLIIGGVYGYTF.

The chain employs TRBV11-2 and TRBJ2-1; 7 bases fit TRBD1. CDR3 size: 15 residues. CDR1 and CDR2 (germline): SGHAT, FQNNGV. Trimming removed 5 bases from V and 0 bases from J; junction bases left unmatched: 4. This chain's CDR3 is CASSNRDSSYNEQFF. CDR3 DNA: TGTGCCAGCAGCAACCGGGACAGCTCCTACAATGAGCAGTTCTTC.

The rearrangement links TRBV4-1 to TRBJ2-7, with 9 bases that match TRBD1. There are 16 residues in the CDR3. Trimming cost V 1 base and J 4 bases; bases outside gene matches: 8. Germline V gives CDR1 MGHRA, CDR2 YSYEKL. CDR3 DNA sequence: TGCGCCAGCAGCCAAGCTGCCGGGACAGGGTTATACGAGCAGTACTTC. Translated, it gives CASSQAAGTGLYEQYF.

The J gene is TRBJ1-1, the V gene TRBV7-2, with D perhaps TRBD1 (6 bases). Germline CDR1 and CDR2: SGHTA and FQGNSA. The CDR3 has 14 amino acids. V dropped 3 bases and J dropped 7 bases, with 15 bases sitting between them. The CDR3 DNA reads TGTGCCAGCAGCTTGGCCAGGGGCATCGGTGAAGCTTTCTTT. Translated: CASSLARGIGEAFF.

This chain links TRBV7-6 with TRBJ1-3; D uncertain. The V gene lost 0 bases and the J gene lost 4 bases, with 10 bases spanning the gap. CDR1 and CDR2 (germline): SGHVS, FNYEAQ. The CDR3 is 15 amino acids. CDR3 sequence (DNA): TGTGCCAGCAGCTTAGCTCCCTCCCTCGGAAACACCATATATTTT. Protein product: CASSLAPSLGNTIYF.

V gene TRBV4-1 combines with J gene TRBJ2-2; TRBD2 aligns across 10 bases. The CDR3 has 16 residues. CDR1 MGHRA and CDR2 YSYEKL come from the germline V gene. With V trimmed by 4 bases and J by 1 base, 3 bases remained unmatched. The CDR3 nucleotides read TGCGCCAGCAGCCTAGGACTAGCGGAGAACACCGGGGAGCTGTTTTTT. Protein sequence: CASSLGLAENTGELFF.

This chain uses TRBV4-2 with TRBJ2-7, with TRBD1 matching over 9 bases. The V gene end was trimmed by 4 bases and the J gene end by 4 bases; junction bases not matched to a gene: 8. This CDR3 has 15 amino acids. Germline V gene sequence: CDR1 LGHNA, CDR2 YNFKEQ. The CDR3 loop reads CASSRSRDRVYEQYF. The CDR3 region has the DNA TGTGCCAGCAGCCGGTCCCGGGACAGGGTTTACGAGCAGTACTTC.

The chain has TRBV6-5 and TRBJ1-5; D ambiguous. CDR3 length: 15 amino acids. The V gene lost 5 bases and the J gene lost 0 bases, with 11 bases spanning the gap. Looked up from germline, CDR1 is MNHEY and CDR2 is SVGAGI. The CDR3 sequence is CASSTDSYSNQPQHF. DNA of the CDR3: TGTGCCAGCAGTACGGACTCATATAGCAATCAGCCCCAGCATTTT.

CDR3 sequence reads: CASSSLGLAGGPPYNEQFF. CDR3 in DNA: TGTGCCAGCAGTTCGCTCGGACTAGCGGGGGGGCCCCCCTACAATGAGCAGTTCTTC. The rearrangement links TRBV27 to TRBJ2-1, with 15 positions matching TRBD2. Germline trimming cut 4 bases from V and 2 bases from J; bases unmatched to any gene: 9. The CDR3 consists of 19 residues. Germline values: CDR1 MNHEY, CDR2 SMNVEV (reference sequence).

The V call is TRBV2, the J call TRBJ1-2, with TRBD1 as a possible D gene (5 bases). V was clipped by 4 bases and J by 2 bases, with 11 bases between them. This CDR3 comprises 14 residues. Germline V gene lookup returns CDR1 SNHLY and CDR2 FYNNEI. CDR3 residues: CASSVRVWNYGYTF. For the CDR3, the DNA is TGTGCCAGCAGTGTCAGGGTGTGGAACTATGGCTACACCTTC.